The subject of this entry is one T cell receptor beta chain. Its antigen remains unidentified. This sample was included in a study of cytomegalovirus exposure and HLA in healthy donors. Overall study results and limits: Excluded were some V segments that proved indistinguishable, including TRBV6-2 and TRBV6-3. Within the data, a cluster of highly shared sequence variants was likely a sequencing artifact. Cytomegalovirus status was reportedly diagnosed by the classifier with high specificity and sensitivity.

The CDR3 has 14 residues. V lost 6 bases to trimming and J lost 0 bases; unmatched junction nucleotides: 4. Germline V gene data show CDR1 as SGHTA and CDR2 as FQGNSA. Use of 60 Vbeta and 13 Jbeta primers characterized the PCR. Data came from immunoSEQ multiplex PCR; TCRdb stores just in-frame clones and leaves some out. Altogether 160,000 or so clones are present, around four fifths being singletons, with the ten largest covering less than 2%. The chain links TRBV7-2 to TRBJ2-5; TRBD1 agrees at 7 bases. The TCR comes from a young man in good health and CMV-seronegative. Sample: PBMCs. The CDR3 coding sequence is TGTGCCAGCAGTTTGACAGGGTACCAAGAGACCCAGTACTTC. It codes for CASSLTGYQETQYF.